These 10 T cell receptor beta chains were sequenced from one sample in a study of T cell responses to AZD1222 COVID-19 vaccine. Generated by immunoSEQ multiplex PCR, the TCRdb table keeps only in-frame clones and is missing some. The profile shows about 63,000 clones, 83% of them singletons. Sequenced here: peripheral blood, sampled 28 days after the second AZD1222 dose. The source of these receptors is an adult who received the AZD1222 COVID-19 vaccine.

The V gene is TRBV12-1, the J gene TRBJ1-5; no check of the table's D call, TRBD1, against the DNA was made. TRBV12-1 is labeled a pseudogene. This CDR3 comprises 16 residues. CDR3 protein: CASSSGTGRNNQPQHF. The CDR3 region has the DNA TGTGCCAGCAGCTCAGGGACAGGGAGAAACAATCAGCCCCAGCATTTT.

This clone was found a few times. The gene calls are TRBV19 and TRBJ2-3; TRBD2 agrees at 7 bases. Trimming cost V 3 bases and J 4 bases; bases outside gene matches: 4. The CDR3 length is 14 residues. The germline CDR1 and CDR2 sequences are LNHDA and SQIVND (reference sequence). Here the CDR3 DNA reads TGTGCCAGTAGTATTGCCAGCGGGGCAGATACGCAGTATTTT. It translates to CASSIASGADTQYF.

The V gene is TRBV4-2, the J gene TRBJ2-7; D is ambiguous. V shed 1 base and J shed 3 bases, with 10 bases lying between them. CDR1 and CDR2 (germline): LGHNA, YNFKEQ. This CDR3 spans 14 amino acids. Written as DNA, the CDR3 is TGTGCCAGCAGCCAAGTCGGCAGAAACTACGAGCAGTACTTC. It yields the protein CASSQVGRNYEQYF.

CDR3 bases: TGTGCCAGCAGTGTCCTAAATACGCAGTATTTT. The encoded protein is CASSVLNTQYF. The chain couples TRBV25-1 to TRBJ2-3; D is ambiguous. The germline V gene has CDR1 MGHDK and CDR2 SYGVNS. The CDR3 is 11 residues long. Trimming shortened V by 4 bases and J by 7 bases, and 6 bases separated the two germline ends.

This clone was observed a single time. The CDR3 nucleotides read TGTGCCAGCAGTTACAGTGTAACTAACTATGGCTACACCTTC. It specifies CASSYSVTNYGYTF. V usage is TRBV6-5 and J usage is TRBJ1-2; D not certain. The CDR3 consists of 14 residues. The V gene lost 2 bases and the J gene lost 0 bases, with 7 bases spanning the gap. Per the germline V gene, CDR1 is MNHEY and CDR2 is SVGAGI.

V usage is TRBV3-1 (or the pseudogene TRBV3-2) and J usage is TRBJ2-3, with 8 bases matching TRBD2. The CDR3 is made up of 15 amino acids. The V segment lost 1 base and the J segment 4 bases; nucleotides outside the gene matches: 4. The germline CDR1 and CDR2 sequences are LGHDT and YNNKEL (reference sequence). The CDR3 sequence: CASSQVGGGSDTQYF. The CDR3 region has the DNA TGTGCCAGCAGCCAAGTAGGCGGGGGGTCAGATACGCAGTATTTT.

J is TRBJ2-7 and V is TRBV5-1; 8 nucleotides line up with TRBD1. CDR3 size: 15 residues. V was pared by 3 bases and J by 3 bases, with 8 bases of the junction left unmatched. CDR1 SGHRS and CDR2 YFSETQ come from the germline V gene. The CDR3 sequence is CASSSPGQEHYEQYF. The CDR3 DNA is TGCGCCAGCAGCTCTCCGGGACAGGAGCACTACGAGCAGTACTTC.

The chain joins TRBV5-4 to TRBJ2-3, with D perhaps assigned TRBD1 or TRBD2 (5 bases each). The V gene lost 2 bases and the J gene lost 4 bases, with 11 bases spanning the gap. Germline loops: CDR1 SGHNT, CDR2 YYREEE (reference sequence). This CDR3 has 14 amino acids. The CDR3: CASSFLGDADTQYF. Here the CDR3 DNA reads TGTGCCAGCAGCTTTCTAGGGGACGCAGATACGCAGTATTTT.

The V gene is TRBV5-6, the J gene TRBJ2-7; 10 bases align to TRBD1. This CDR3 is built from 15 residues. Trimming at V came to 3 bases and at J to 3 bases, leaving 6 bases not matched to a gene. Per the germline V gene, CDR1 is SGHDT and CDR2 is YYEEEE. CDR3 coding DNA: TGTGCCAGCAGCTGGCGGGACAGGGGTAACTACGAGCAGTACTTC. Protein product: CASSWRDRGNYEQYF. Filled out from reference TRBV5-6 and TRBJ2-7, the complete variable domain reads DAGVTQSPTHLIKTRGQQVTLRCSPKSGHDTVSWYQQALGQGPQFIFQYYEEEERQRGNFPDRFSGHQFPNYSSELNVNALLLGDSALYLCASSWRDRGNYEQYFGPGTRLTVT.

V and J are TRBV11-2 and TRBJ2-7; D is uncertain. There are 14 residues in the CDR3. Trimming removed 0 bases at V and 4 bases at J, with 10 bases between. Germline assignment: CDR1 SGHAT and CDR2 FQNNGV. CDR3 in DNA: TGTGCCAGCAGCTTAGATATACAGCGATACGAGCAGTACTTC. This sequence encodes CASSLDIQRYEQYF.